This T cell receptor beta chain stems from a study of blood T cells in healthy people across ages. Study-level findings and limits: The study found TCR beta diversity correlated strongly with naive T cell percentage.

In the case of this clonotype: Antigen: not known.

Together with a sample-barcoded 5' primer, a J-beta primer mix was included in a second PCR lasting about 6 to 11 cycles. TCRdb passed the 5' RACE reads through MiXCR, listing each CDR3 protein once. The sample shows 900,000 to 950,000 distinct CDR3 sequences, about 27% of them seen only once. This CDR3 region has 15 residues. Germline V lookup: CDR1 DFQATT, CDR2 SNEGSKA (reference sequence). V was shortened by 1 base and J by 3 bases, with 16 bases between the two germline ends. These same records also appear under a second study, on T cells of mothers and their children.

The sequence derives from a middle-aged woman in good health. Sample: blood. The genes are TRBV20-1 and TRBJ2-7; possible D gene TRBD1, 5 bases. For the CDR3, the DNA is TGCAGTGCTAGAGGACAGTGGGCATTCCGCTACGAGCAGTACTTC. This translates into CSARGQWAFRYEQYF.